This TCR beta chain derives from a study of identical twins. Study outcomes and limitations: Twins' surplus sharing was weaker for beta out-of-frame sequences. The more abundant beta clonotypes in cord blood had fewer insertions, and memory repertoires did not show this.

A universal primer site came from template switching; cDNA carried unique molecular identifiers. TCRdb re-called the 5' RACE reads through MiXCR, storing one row per CDR3 protein. The repertoire consists of around 500,000 distinct CDR3 sequences, with around 14% occurring once and the leading ten covering more than 0.5%. This clonotype was recorded many times. Its antigen is undetermined. The V gene's germline CDR1 is SGHRS and CDR2 YFSETQ. Trimming left V 3 bases short and J 2 bases short, with 15 bases between. The CDR3 sequence is 15 residues long. These same data were also listed under a study on yellow fever vaccine responses in identical twins. That study adds: Twins' vaccine T cell response reportedly gave the appearance of partial convergence and partial personalization.

The gene calls are TRBV5-1 and TRBJ2-7; TRBD1 might be the D (6 bases). Specimen: CD4+ T cells sorted from blood. This receptor was taken from a woman between 18 and 29 years old in good health. The CDR3 region has the DNA TGCGCCAGCAGCTCGCTAGGGACATCCCCCTACGAGCAGTACTTC. It is translated as CASSSLGTSPYEQYF. Full variable domain (rest looked up from reference TRBV5-1 and TRBJ2-7): KAGVTQTPRYLIKTRGQQVTLSCSPISGHRSVSWYQQTPGQGLQFLFEYFSETQRNKGNFPGRFSGRQFSNSRSEMNVSTLELGDSALYLCASSSLGTSPYEQYFGPGTRLTVT.